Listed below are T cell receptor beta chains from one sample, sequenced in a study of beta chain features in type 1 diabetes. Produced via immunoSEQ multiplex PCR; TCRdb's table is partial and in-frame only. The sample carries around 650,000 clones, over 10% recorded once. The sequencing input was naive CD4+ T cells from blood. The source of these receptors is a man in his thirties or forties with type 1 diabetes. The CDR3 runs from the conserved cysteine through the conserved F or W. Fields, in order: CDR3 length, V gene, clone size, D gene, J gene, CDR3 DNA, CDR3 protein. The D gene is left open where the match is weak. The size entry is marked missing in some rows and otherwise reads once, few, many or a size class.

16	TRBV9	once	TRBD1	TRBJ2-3	TGTGCCAGCAGCGTAGAGGACAGGCCTAGCACAGATACGCAGTATTTT	CASSVEDRPSTDTQYF
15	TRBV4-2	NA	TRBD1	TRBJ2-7	TGTGCCAGCAGCCAAACCGGGACAGGTGTCTACGAGCAGTACTTC	CASSQTGTGVYEQYF
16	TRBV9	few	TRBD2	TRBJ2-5	TGTGCCAGCAGCGTAGCAGCGGGGGACTACCAAGAGACCCAGTACTTC	CASSVAAGDYQETQYF
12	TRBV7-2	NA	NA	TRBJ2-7	TGTGCCAGCAGCCCTGGGCCTAACGAGCAGTACTTC	CASSPGPNEQYF
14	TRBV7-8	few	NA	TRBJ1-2	TGTGCCAGCAGCACCGCTCCGACAGGCTATGGCTACACCTTC	CASSTAPTGYGYTF
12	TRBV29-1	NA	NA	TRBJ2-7	TGCAGCGCCGGGGGAAAACTCTACGAGCAGTACTTC	CSAGGKLYEQYF
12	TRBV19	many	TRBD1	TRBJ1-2	TGTGCCAGTAGTCAAGGACAGGGGCGGGACACCTTC	CASSQGQGRDTF
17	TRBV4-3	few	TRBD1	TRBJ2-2	TGCGCCAGCAGCCAAGCCCCCCAGGGGGCGAACACCGGGGAGCTGTTTTTT	CASSQAPQGANTGELFF
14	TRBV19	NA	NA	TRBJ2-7	TGTGCCAGTAGTAGCGAGAGGAGCTCCTACGAGCAGTACTTC	CASSSERSSYEQYF
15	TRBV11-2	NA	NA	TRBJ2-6	TGTGCCAGCAGCTTAGAAGTAGCTGGGGCCAACGTCCTGACTTTC	CASSLEVAGANVLTF
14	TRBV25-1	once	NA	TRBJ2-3	TGTGCCAGCAGTGAGCCAGGGAGCACAGATACGCAGTATTTT	CASSEPGSTDTQYF
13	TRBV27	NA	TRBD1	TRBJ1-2	TGTGCCGCCCGACAGGGACAAAACTATGGCTACACCTTC	CAARQGQNYGYTF
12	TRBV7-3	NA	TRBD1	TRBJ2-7	TGTGCCAGCAGCTCCCAGACAGGGGGATTGGTCTTC	CASSSQTGGLVF
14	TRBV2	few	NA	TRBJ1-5	TGTGCCAGCAGGGGGACAAATAGCAATCAGCCCCAGCATTTT	CASRGTNSNQPQHF
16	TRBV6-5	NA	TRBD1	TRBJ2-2	TGTGCCAGCAGTTCCTTGACAGGGATAGCCGCCGGGGAGCTGTTTTTT	CASSSLTGIAAGELFF
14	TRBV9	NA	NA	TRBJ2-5	TGTGCCAGCAGCGTAGGGCCAGCCCAAGAGACCCAGTACTTC	CASSVGPAQETQYF
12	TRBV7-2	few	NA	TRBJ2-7	TGTGCCAGCAGCTACAACTCCTACGAGCAGTACTTC	CASSYNSYEQYF
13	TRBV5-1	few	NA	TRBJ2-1	TGCGCCAGCAGCTTGCCCCGACAAGGCAAGCAGTTCTTC	CASSLPRQGKQFF
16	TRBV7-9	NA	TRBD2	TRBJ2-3	TGTGCCAGCAGCTTAGCGCTAGGGACTAATACAGATACGCAGTATTTT	CASSLALGTNTDTQYF
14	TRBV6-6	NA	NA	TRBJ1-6	TGTGCCAGCAGTTACGTGGACACGCATTCACCCCTCCACTTT	CASSYVDTHSPLHF
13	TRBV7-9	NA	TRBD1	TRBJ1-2	TGTGCCAGCAGCCAACAGGGGGACTATGGCTACACCTTC	CASSQQGDYGYTF
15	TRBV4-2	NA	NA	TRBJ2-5	TGTGCCAGCAGTATCTCGGGAACCAGAGGAGAGACCCAGTACTTC	CASSISGTRGETQYF
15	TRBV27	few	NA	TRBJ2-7	TGTGCCAGCAGTAACTCACAGGGATCTCCCTACGAGCAGTACTTC	CASSNSQGSPYEQYF